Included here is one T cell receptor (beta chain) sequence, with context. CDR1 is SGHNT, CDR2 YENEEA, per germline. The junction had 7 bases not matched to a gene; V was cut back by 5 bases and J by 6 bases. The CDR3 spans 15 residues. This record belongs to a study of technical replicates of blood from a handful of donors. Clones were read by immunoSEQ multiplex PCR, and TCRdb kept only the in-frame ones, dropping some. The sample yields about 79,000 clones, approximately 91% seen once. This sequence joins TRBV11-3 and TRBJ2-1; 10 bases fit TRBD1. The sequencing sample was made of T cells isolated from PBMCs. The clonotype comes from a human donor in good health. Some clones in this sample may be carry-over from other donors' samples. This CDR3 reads CASSRRQGAGNEQFF. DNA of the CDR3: TGTGCCAGCAGCCGAAGACAGGGGGCTGGCAATGAGCAGTTCTTC.